These 27 T cell receptor beta chains were sequenced from one sample in a study of blood T cell repertoires in COVID-19. Using immunoSEQ multiplex PCR, the repertoire was profiled, and TCRdb retains in-frame clones only, with some absent. The data hold some 73,000 clones, with around 83% observed a single time. The sample comprised peripheral blood. These receptors all stem from a woman older than 75 with active or convalescent COVID-19.

This chain links TRBV27 with TRBJ1-5, with 7 bases that match TRBD1. Trimming cost V 5 bases and J 9 bases; bases outside gene matches: 7. This CDR3 has 13 residues. Germline V gene lookup returns CDR1 MNHEY and CDR2 SMNVEV (reference sequence). CDR3 bases: TGTGCCAGCAGTACAGGGGCCCCTTGGCCCCAGCATTTT. It is translated as CASSTGAPWPQHF.

The chain combines TRBV6-5 with TRBJ2-7, with TRBD1 matching over 7 bases. The CDR3 runs 14 residues. Per the germline V gene, CDR1 is MNHEY and CDR2 is SVGAGI. J lost 6 bases, V lost 7 bases, and 12 bases had no gene match. DNA for the CDR3: TGTGCCAGCACCTCGACAGGGTGGATGGGCGAGCAGTACTTC. This gives the protein CASTSTGWMGEQYF.

V and J are TRBV19 and TRBJ1-2; D remains unclear. The CDR3 has 11 amino acids. From germline, CDR1 is LNHDA and CDR2 SQIVND (reference sequence). V dropped 6 bases and J dropped 2 bases, with 4 bases sitting between them. The CDR3 loop is CASSRNYGYTF. The CDR3 DNA sequence: TGTGCCAGTAGCAGAAACTATGGCTACACCTTC.

The genes are TRBV3-1 (or the pseudogene TRBV3-2) and TRBJ1-1; D possibly corresponds to TRBD1 (5 bases). V lost 0 bases and J 6 bases, leaving 11 bases between the germline ends. The CDR3 is 14 amino acids. In germline, CDR1 is LGHDT, CDR2 YNNKEL (reference sequence). In DNA form, the CDR3 reads TGTGCCAGCAGCCAAGACCGACAGTCACCTGAAGCTTTCTTT. Its translation is CASSQDRQSPEAFF.

The gene calls are TRBV10-3 and TRBJ2-3; 12 positions agree with TRBD2. V trimming: 4 bases; J trimming: 2 bases; junction bases outside the gene matches: 4. Germline CDR1 reads ENHRY; CDR2 reads SYGVKD. This CDR3 has 16 residues. CDR3 region: CAISGRLAGDTDTQYF. The CDR3 coding sequence is TGTGCCATCAGTGGGAGACTAGCGGGGGACACAGATACGCAGTATTTT.

This clone was counted once. V gene TRBV20-1 combines with J gene TRBJ2-1; 9 bases map to TRBD2. Germline V gene sequence: CDR1 DFQATT, CDR2 SNEGSKA (reference sequence). With 3 bases clipped from V and 0 bases from J, the junction kept 6 bases outside the gene matches. The CDR3 is 16 residues long. CDR3 amino acids: CSASQRGGVSYNEQFF. CDR3 sequence (DNA): TGCAGTGCTAGTCAGCGCGGGGGGGTCTCCTACAATGAGCAGTTCTTC.

The rearrangement links TRBV5-1 to TRBJ1-2; tentative D call: TRBD1 (5 bases). Germline V gives CDR1 SGHRS, CDR2 YFSETQ. Trimming removed 4 bases at V and 4 bases at J, with 17 bases between. This CDR3 region has 15 residues. The CDR3 loop is CASSITGDGSYGYTF. The CDR3, as DNA: TGCGCCAGCAGCATAACGGGGGACGGATCCTATGGCTACACCTTC. Together with reference TRBV5-1 and TRBJ1-2, the CDR3 gives the full variable domain: KAGVTQTPRYLIKTRGQQVTLSCSPISGHRSVSWYQQTPGQGLQFLFEYFSETQRNKGNFPGRFSGRQFSNSRSEMNVSTLELGDSALYLCASSITGDGSYGYTFGSGTRLTVV.

The CDR3 region has the DNA TGTGCCTGGACCGGTCCTCTAGTAGGAGGCTACACCTTC. Its translation: CAWTGPLVGGYTF. This chain uses TRBV30 with TRBJ1-2, with no clear D. The V gene's germline CDR1 is GTSNPN and CDR2 SVGIG (reference sequence). The V gene lost 4 bases and the J gene lost 8 bases, with 17 bases spanning the gap. The CDR3 runs to 13 residues.

The V gene is TRBV5-4, the J gene TRBJ2-3; 7 positions match TRBD2. Germline V lookup: CDR1 SGHNT, CDR2 YYREEE (reference sequence). CDR3 size: 17 residues. J was trimmed by 2 bases and V by 4 bases; bases with no gene match: 13. The CDR3 DNA reads TGTGCCAGCAGCAATCCGACTAGCAGACAAAACACAGATACGCAGTATTTT. This codes for CASSNPTSRQNTDTQYF.

The rearrangement joins TRBV3-1 (or the pseudogene TRBV3-2) to TRBJ1-1, with 9 bases identical to TRBD1. The ends lost 4 bases at V and 8 bases at J; junction bases unmatched: 8. This CDR3 spans 14 amino acids. Per the germline V gene, CDR1 is LGHDT and CDR2 is YNNKEL (reference sequence). In nucleotides, the CDR3 is TGTGCCAGCAGCCCTGAACTTGGACAGGGGGAAGCTTTCTTT. It translates to CASSPELGQGEAFF.

This chain links TRBV2 with TRBJ1-2, with D possibly TRBD1 on 5 matching bases. V lost 1 base, J lost 8 bases, and 17 bases lay in between. The CDR3 is 15 amino acids. Germline values: CDR1 SNHLY, CDR2 FYNNEI. The chain's CDR3 is CASSEVGGDVEGYTF. CDR3 DNA sequence: TGTGCCAGCAGTGAAGTGGGGGGTGATGTGGAGGGCTACACCTTC.

The chain couples TRBV4-1 to TRBJ1-2; D unresolved. Trimming stripped 2 bases from V and 5 bases from J, with 12 bases between. Germline V lookup: CDR1 MGHRA, CDR2 YSYEKL. There are 14 residues in the CDR3. The CDR3 DNA reads as TGCGCCAGCAGCCAACTTCCAGTGTGGTATGGCTACACCTTC. It codes for CASSQLPVWYGYTF.

The chain combines TRBV15 with TRBJ2-1; possibly TRBD1 for D (6 bases). Germline-derived CDR1 and CDR2 are LNHNV and YYDKDF (reference sequence). CDR3 length: 15 residues. Trimming shortened V by 0 bases and J by 7 bases, and 13 bases separated the two germline ends. DNA of the CDR3: TGTGCCACCAGCAGAGATGGGGCAGGGGAGAATGAGCAGTTCTTC. Its protein product is CATSRDGAGENEQFF. The full variable domain, in which reference TRBV15 and TRBJ2-1 provide the parts outside the CDR3, is DAMVIQNPRYQVTQFGKPVTLSCSQTLNHNVMYWYQQKSSQAPKLLFHYYDKDFNNEADTPDNFQSRRPNTSFCFLDIRSPGLGDTAMYLCATSRDGAGENEQFFGPGTRLTVL.

The chain carries TRBV18 and TRBJ2-2; maybe TRBD1 (5 bases). CDR1 is KGHSH and CDR2 is LQKENI in the germline V gene. CDR3 length equals 16 residues. V was pared by 6 bases and J by 6 bases, with 20 bases between. The CDR3 spells CASSLAQGLTPGELFF. CDR3 in DNA: TGTGCCAGCTCGCTCGCCCAGGGCTTGACCCCCGGGGAGCTGTTTTTT.

The chain couples TRBV7-9 to TRBJ2-3; no clear D gene. CDR1 is SEHNR and CDR2 is FQNEAQ in the germline V gene (reference sequence). The V end was cut by 2 bases, the J end by 6 bases, with 9 bases between. This CDR3 has 13 amino acids. CDR3 protein: CASSLSAADTQYF. DNA for the CDR3: TGTGCCAGCAGCTTATCCGCGGCTGATACGCAGTATTTT.

The chain combines TRBV28 with TRBJ1-2, with unresolved D. The ends were cut back, 6 bases at V and 5 bases at J, with 16 bases in the middle. The germline V gene has CDR1 MDHEN and CDR2 SYDVKM. This CDR3 spans 14 amino acids. The CDR3 is CASSRPGALYGYTF. The CDR3 DNA reads TGTGCCAGCAGCCGCCCGGGTGCCTTGTATGGCTACACCTTC.

J is TRBJ2-1 and V is TRBV25-1; weak D call: TRBD1 (6 bases). The CDR3 runs 15 residues. Between the trimmed V and J ends, which lost 6 bases and 1 base, there was a span of 13 bases. The germline V gene encodes CDR1 MGHDK and CDR2 SYGVNS. This CDR3 reads CASSQGLTSYNEQFF. The CDR3 region has the DNA TGTGCCAGCAGCCAGGGGCTTACGTCCTACAATGAGCAGTTCTTC.

CDR3 amino acids: CASSPWTGSGSGNTIYF. The CDR3, as DNA: TGTGCCAGTAGCCCCTGGACAGGGTCCGGGTCTGGAAACACCATATATTTT. The V and J genes are TRBV19 and TRBJ1-3, with 8 bases that match TRBD1. V was clipped by 6 bases and J by 1 base; unmatched bases: 11. CDR1 is LNHDA, CDR2 SQIVND, per germline (reference sequence). The CDR3 length is 17 residues.

This chain uses TRBV12-3 or TRBV12-4 with TRBJ2-1; TRBD2 aligns across 7 bases. Unmatched junction bases numbered 4, after V lost 5 bases and J lost 9 bases. This CDR3 has 12 residues. Here the CDR3 reads CASSLTSVEQFF. In DNA, the CDR3 is TGTGCCAGCAGTCTTACTAGCGTTGAGCAGTTCTTC.

This rearrangement joins TRBV4-1 to TRBJ1-2; 9 bases are a match to TRBD1. The CDR3 is 18 residues long. Germline CDR1 and CDR2: MGHRA and YSYEKL. V lost 1 base to trimming and J lost 8 bases; unmatched junction nucleotides: 17. Written as DNA, the CDR3 is TGCGCCAGCAGCCAAGTGTACGAGACAGGGGGGGACAGGATCGGCTACACCTTC. It yields the protein CASSQVYETGGDRIGYTF.

The chain uses TRBV6-5 and TRBJ2-7, with a possible D match to TRBD1 (5 bases). Trimming cost V 6 bases and J 4 bases, with 16 bases left between them. Germline assignment: CDR1 MNHEY and CDR2 SVGAGI. The CDR3 has 14 amino acids. The chain's CDR3 is CASRDEQGRYEQYF. The CDR3 DNA is TGTGCCAGCAGGGACGAGCAGGGCAGGTACGAGCAGTACTTC.

This clone came up a few times. This sequence joins TRBV7-2 and TRBJ2-5; 12 nucleotides line up with TRBD1. Looked up from germline, CDR1 is SGHTA and CDR2 is FQGNSA. This CDR3 contains 15 residues. The V and J ends lost 5 bases and 4 bases, in that order; junction bases with no gene match: 5. CDR3 DNA sequence: TGTGCCAGCAGCCAGGGGACAGGGGGCGGAGAGACCCAGTACTTC. Encoded protein: CASSQGTGGGETQYF.

The genes are TRBV11-2 and TRBJ2-7; the D is unclear. Trimming removed 0 bases from V and 5 bases from J, with 8 bases in between. Germline CDR1 reads SGHAT; CDR2 reads FQNNGV. CDR3 length: 13 residues. This chain's CDR3 is CASSLDRRDEQYF. The CDR3, as DNA: TGTGCCAGCAGCTTAGACAGGCGAGACGAGCAGTACTTC. Complete variable domain (other parts from reference TRBV11-2 and TRBJ2-7): EAGVAQSPRYKIIEKRQSVAFWCNPISGHATLYWYQQILGQGPKLLIQFQNNGVVDDSQLPKDRFSAERLKGVDSTLKIQPAKLEDSAVYLCASSLDRRDEQYFGPGTRLTVT.

V usage is TRBV27 and J usage is TRBJ2-1, with TRBD1 identical over 7 bases. Germline V gene sequence: CDR1 MNHEY, CDR2 SMNVEV (reference sequence). This CDR3 is built from 12 residues. Trimming cost V 7 bases and J 6 bases; bases outside gene matches: 3. The DNA of the CDR3 is TGTGCCAGCAAAGGACAGGCCAATGAGCAGTTCTTC. The encoded protein is CASKGQANEQFF.

The chain couples TRBV30 to TRBJ2-7, with a tentative D call TRBD1 (7 bases). Trimming stripped 7 bases from V and 5 bases from J, with 15 bases between. CDR3 length: 12 amino acids. Germline V gene sequence: CDR1 GTSNPN, CDR2 SVGIG (reference sequence). CDR3 amino acids: CASPGRGDEQYF. The CDR3 DNA sequence: TGTGCCTCCCCCGGCAGGGGGGACGAGCAGTACTTC.

CDR3 loop: CASSPRLDSGGPGELFF. The CDR3 region has the DNA TGTGCCAGCTCACCACGTTTAGACAGCGGGGGGCCCGGGGAGCTGTTTTTT. The chain combines TRBV18 with TRBJ2-2; 9 bases fit TRBD2. Germline-derived CDR1 and CDR2 are KGHSH and LQKENI. The CDR3 runs to 17 residues. V gave up 1 base and J gave up 6 bases; unmatched junction bases: 9.

The J gene is TRBJ2-2, the V gene TRBV15; possibly TRBD1 for D (5 bases). V was pared by 2 bases and J by 4 bases, with 8 bases between. The germline CDR1 and CDR2 sequences are LNHNV and YYDKDF (reference sequence). This CDR3 region has 14 residues. The CDR3, as DNA: TGTGCCACCAGCAGAAAAACAGGCACCGGGGAGCTGTTTTTT. Its translation is CATSRKTGTGELFF.